A selection of T cell receptor beta chains follows, all from one sample in a study of T cells in Graves' hyperthyroidism and ophthalmopathy. TCRdb passed the multiplex PCR reads through MiXCR, listing each CDR3 protein once. The sample includes under 350,000 distinct CDR3 sequences, under 25% seen only once; the top ten take around 48%. Source material: blood. These receptors originate from a woman in her fifties or sixties with Graves' hyperthyroidism. Both conserved end residues are part of each CDR3. Each record gives: CDR3 length, clone size, V gene, D gene, J gene, CDR3 protein, CDR3 DNA. D genes are given only for firm matches. Only part of the rows carry a size: once, few, many, or a class if the clone is expanded.

len: 12; abundance: few; v_gene: TRBV5-4; d_gene: NA; j_gene: TRBJ1-1; CDR3aa: CASSTGQSEAFF; CDR3nt: TGTGCCAGCAGCACCGGACAGAGTGAAGCTTTCTTT
len: 14; abundance: many; v_gene: TRBV29-1; d_gene: TRBD2; j_gene: TRBJ2-7; CDR3aa: CSAGTSGNIYEQYF; CDR3nt: TGCAGCGCGGGGACTAGCGGGAACATCTACGAGCAGTACTTC
len: 14; abundance: NA; v_gene: TRBV2; d_gene: NA; j_gene: TRBJ1-5; CDR3aa: CASSELVFNQPQHF; CDR3nt: TGTGCCAGCAGTGAGTTGGTCTTCAATCAGCCCCAGCATTTT
len: 11; abundance: many; v_gene: TRBV2; d_gene: NA; j_gene: TRBJ1-1; CDR3aa: CASQTGLEAFF; CDR3nt: TGTGCCAGTCAAACAGGTCTTGAAGCTTTCTTT
len: 14; abundance: many; v_gene: TRBV3-1; d_gene: NA; j_gene: TRBJ2-2; CDR3aa: CASSQAQSTGELFF; CDR3nt: TGTGCCAGCAGCCAAGCCCAGAGCACCGGGGAGCTGTTTTTT
len: 14; abundance: many; v_gene: TRBV7-2; d_gene: TRBD2; j_gene: TRBJ2-7; CDR3aa: CASSSRDYLHEQYF; CDR3nt: TGTGCCAGCAGCTCCCGGGACTACCTCCACGAGCAGTACTTC
len: 14; abundance: many; v_gene: TRBV27; d_gene: NA; j_gene: TRBJ2-2; CDR3aa: CASTLRGYTGELFF; CDR3nt: TGTGCCAGCACCCTACGAGGGTACACCGGGGAGCTGTTTTTT
len: 17; abundance: NA; v_gene: TRBV5-8; d_gene: TRBD1; j_gene: TRBJ2-4; CDR3aa: CASSRLTGLEAKNIQYF; CDR3nt: TGTGCCAGCAGCCGCTTGACAGGGTTAGAAGCCAAAAACATTCAGTACTTC
len: 14; abundance: many; v_gene: TRBV12-3/TRBV12-4; d_gene: TRBD1; j_gene: TRBJ2-7; CDR3aa: CASSLADRVHEQYF; CDR3nt: TGTGCCAGCAGTTTAGCGGACAGGGTCCACGAGCAGTACTTC
len: 13; abundance: many; v_gene: TRBV2; d_gene: NA; j_gene: TRBJ2-5; CDR3aa: CASSVQVQETQYF; CDR3nt: TGTGCCAGCAGTGTTCAAGTCCAAGAGACCCAGTACTTC
len: 15; abundance: many; v_gene: TRBV5-1; d_gene: NA; j_gene: TRBJ1-1; CDR3aa: CASSLAVRGNTEAFF; CDR3nt: TGCGCCAGCAGCTTGGCCGTCAGGGGGAACACTGAAGCTTTCTTT
len: 14; abundance: few; v_gene: TRBV5-1; d_gene: NA; j_gene: TRBJ1-2; CDR3aa: CASSRDSTNYGYTF; CDR3nt: TGCGCCAGCAGCCGTGACAGTACTAACTATGGCTACACCTTC
len: 11; abundance: NA; v_gene: TRBV7-6; d_gene: TRBD2; j_gene: TRBJ2-5; CDR3aa: CASSAPGGQYF; CDR3nt: TGTGCCAGCAGCGCTCCGGGGGGCCAGTACTTC
len: 19; abundance: many; v_gene: TRBV6-2/TRBV6-3; d_gene: TRBD2; j_gene: TRBJ2-3; CDR3aa: CASSYNVGLAGGTTDTQYF; CDR3nt: TGTGCCAGCAGTTACAACGTGGGACTAGCGGGAGGGACCACAGATACGCAGTATTTT
len: 13; abundance: many; v_gene: TRBV2; d_gene: NA; j_gene: TRBJ2-1; CDR3aa: CASSSSSAGEQFF; CDR3nt: TGTGCCAGCAGTAGCTCTAGCGCCGGTGAGCAGTTCTTC
len: 15; abundance: many; v_gene: TRBV18; d_gene: NA; j_gene: TRBJ2-5; CDR3aa: CASSPPGAGQETQYF; CDR3nt: TGTGCCAGCTCACCGCCCGGGGCGGGGCAAGAGACCCAGTACTTC
len: 13; abundance: many; v_gene: TRBV11-2; d_gene: NA; j_gene: TRBJ2-7; CDR3aa: CASSPPPPREQYF; CDR3nt: TGTGCCAGCAGCCCTCCGCCGCCACGAGAGCAGTACTTC
len: 11; abundance: many; v_gene: TRBV11-2; d_gene: NA; j_gene: TRBJ2-2; CDR3aa: CASLRTGELFF; CDR3nt: TGTGCCAGTTTGCGGACCGGGGAGCTGTTTTTT
len: 13; abundance: NA; v_gene: TRBV11-3; d_gene: NA; j_gene: TRBJ1-1; CDR3aa: CASGVGRNTEAFF; CDR3nt: TGTGCCAGCGGGGTGGGGCGGAACACTGAAGCTTTCTTT
len: 13; abundance: many; v_gene: TRBV20-1; d_gene: TRBD1; j_gene: TRBJ2-2; CDR3aa: CSAPRQGGGELFF; CDR3nt: TGCAGTGCTCCCCGACAGGGTGGCGGGGAGCTGTTTTTT
len: 12; abundance: NA; v_gene: TRBV24-1; d_gene: NA; j_gene: TRBJ2-2; CDR3aa: CATSVGRGTLFF; CDR3nt: TGTGCCACCAGTGTGGGAAGGGGAACTCTGTTTTTT
len: 13; abundance: many; v_gene: TRBV18; d_gene: NA; j_gene: TRBJ2-2; CDR3aa: CASSPQNTGELFF; CDR3nt: TGTGCCAGCTCACCGCAGAACACCGGGGAGCTGTTTTTT
len: 19; abundance: few; v_gene: TRBV20-1; d_gene: TRBD1; j_gene: TRBJ2-3; CDR3aa: CSARAMRDRGLPTTDTQYF; CDR3nt: TGCAGTGCTAGAGCCATGCGGGACAGGGGTCTGCCGACCACAGATACGCAGTATTTT
len: 10; abundance: many; v_gene: TRBV30; d_gene: TRBD1; j_gene: TRBJ1-1; CDR3aa: CALRQGTAFF; CDR3nt: TGTGCCTTAAGACAGGGGACAGCTTTCTTT
len: 16; abundance: many; v_gene: TRBV13; d_gene: NA; j_gene: TRBJ2-3; CDR3aa: CASSQKELASTDTQYF; CDR3nt: TGTGCCAGCAGCCAAAAAGAATTGGCTAGCACAGATACGCAGTATTTT
len: 16; abundance: NA; v_gene: TRBV6-5; d_gene: NA; j_gene: TRBJ1-3; CDR3aa: CASSYSSRSSGNTIYF; CDR3nt: TGTGCCAGCAGTTACTCATCAAGGAGCTCTGGAAACACCATATATTTT
len: 11; abundance: many; v_gene: TRBV2; d_gene: NA; j_gene: TRBJ1-2; CDR3aa: CASSPRIGYTF; CDR3nt: TGTGCCAGCAGCCCTCGAATTGGCTACACCTTC
len: 14; abundance: many; v_gene: TRBV3-1; d_gene: NA; j_gene: TRBJ1-2; CDR3aa: CASSPWPGTSGYTF; CDR3nt: TGTGCCAGCAGCCCTTGGCCAGGGACATCTGGCTACACCTTC
len: 19; abundance: many; v_gene: TRBV12-3/TRBV12-4; d_gene: TRBD2; j_gene: TRBJ2-3; CDR3aa: CASRNSAAGGPLKTDTQYF; CDR3nt: TGTGCCAGCAGGAACAGTGCGGCGGGAGGGCCCCTGAAGACAGATACGCAGTATTTT
len: 14; abundance: many; v_gene: TRBV2; d_gene: NA; j_gene: TRBJ1-2; CDR3aa: CASSDVEYIYGYTF; CDR3nt: TGTGCCAGCAGTGACGTTGAGTACATATATGGCTACACCTTC
len: 10; abundance: NA; v_gene: TRBV19; d_gene: NA; j_gene: TRBJ1-1; CDR3aa: CANFGPEAFF; CDR3nt: TGTGCCAACTTCGGACCTGAAGCTTTCTTT
len: 16; abundance: many; v_gene: TRBV11-2; d_gene: TRBD2; j_gene: TRBJ2-3; CDR3aa: CASRLLLAGEADTQYF; CDR3nt: TGTGCCAGCCGACTATTACTAGCGGGAGAGGCAGATACGCAGTATTTT
len: 15; abundance: few; v_gene: TRBV7-3; d_gene: NA; j_gene: TRBJ2-1; CDR3aa: CASSFSGQFGNEQFF; CDR3nt: TGTGCCAGCAGCTTTAGCGGCCAATTCGGCAATGAGCAGTTCTTC
len: 16; abundance: many; v_gene: TRBV20-1; d_gene: NA; j_gene: TRBJ1-1; CDR3aa: CSAPGQTTFMNTEAFF; CDR3nt: TGCAGTGCCCCCGGGCAGACGACTTTTATGAACACTGAAGCTTTCTTT
len: 14; abundance: many; v_gene: TRBV5-1; d_gene: NA; j_gene: TRBJ1-6; CDR3aa: CASSRAQGNSPLHF; CDR3nt: TGCGCCAGCAGCCGTGCTCAGGGAAATTCACCCCTCCACTTT
len: 14; abundance: many; v_gene: TRBV24-1; d_gene: NA; j_gene: TRBJ2-2; CDR3aa: CATRAGVNTGELFF; CDR3nt: TGTGCCACCAGGGCCGGGGTGAACACCGGGGAGCTGTTTTTT
len: 14; abundance: many; v_gene: TRBV7-2; d_gene: TRBD1; j_gene: TRBJ1-2; CDR3aa: CASSIGQGRYGYTF; CDR3nt: TGTGCCAGCAGCATCGGACAGGGACGGTATGGCTACACCTTC
len: 16; abundance: NA; v_gene: TRBV4-1; d_gene: TRBD1; j_gene: TRBJ1-2; CDR3aa: CASSQVGGQGLFGYTF; CDR3nt: TGCGCCAGCAGCCAAGTTGGGGGACAGGGCCTTTTTGGCTACACCTTC
len: 13; abundance: NA; v_gene: TRBV29-1; d_gene: NA; j_gene: TRBJ1-1; CDR3aa: CSVAGTVNTEAFF; CDR3nt: TGCAGCGTGGCCGGGACCGTGAACACTGAAGCTTTCTTT
len: 17; abundance: NA; v_gene: TRBV3-1; d_gene: TRBD2; j_gene: TRBJ2-7; CDR3aa: CASSQASGLAGVYEQYF; CDR3nt: TGTGCCAGCAGCCAAGCCTCGGGACTAGCGGGAGTATACGAGCAGTACTTC
len: 13; abundance: many; v_gene: TRBV12-3/TRBV12-4; d_gene: NA; j_gene: TRBJ2-7; CDR3aa: CASSSDSAYEQYF; CDR3nt: TGTGCCAGCAGTTCCGACAGCGCCTACGAGCAGTACTTC
len: 13; abundance: NA; v_gene: TRBV28; d_gene: NA; j_gene: TRBJ1-1; CDR3aa: CASSLYPKDEAFF; CDR3nt: TGTGCCAGCAGTTTATACCCAAAAGATGAAGCTTTCTTT
len: 13; abundance: many; v_gene: TRBV6-2/TRBV6-3; d_gene: NA; j_gene: TRBJ1-5; CDR3aa: CASTQYRGQPQHF; CDR3nt: TGTGCCAGCACTCAATATCGGGGTCAGCCCCAGCATTTT
len: 12; abundance: NA; v_gene: TRBV29-1; d_gene: NA; j_gene: TRBJ1-2; CDR3aa: CSVVQGDYGYTF; CDR3nt: TGCAGCGTTGTTCAGGGTGACTATGGCTACACCTTC
len: 12; abundance: few; v_gene: TRBV6-1; d_gene: NA; j_gene: TRBJ1-6; CDR3aa: CASMGFSSPLHF; CDR3nt: TGTGCCAGCATGGGGTTTTCTTCACCCCTCCACTTT
len: 15; abundance: NA; v_gene: TRBV20-1; d_gene: TRBD1; j_gene: TRBJ2-7; CDR3aa: CSAGPGQGGSYEQYF; CDR3nt: TGCAGTGCTGGGCCGGGACAGGGGGGTTCCTACGAGCAGTACTTC
len: 15; abundance: many; v_gene: TRBV6-1; d_gene: TRBD1; j_gene: TRBJ2-7; CDR3aa: CASSDVGTGAYEQYF; CDR3nt: TGTGCCAGCAGTGACGTCGGGACAGGGGCCTACGAGCAGTACTTC
len: 16; abundance: NA; v_gene: TRBV5-1; d_gene: TRBD2; j_gene: TRBJ2-3; CDR3aa: CASSFRGVGVTDTQYF; CDR3nt: TGCGCCAGCAGCTTTCGGGGGGTGGGTGTCACAGATACGCAGTATTTT
len: 15; abundance: many; v_gene: TRBV28; d_gene: TRBD1; j_gene: TRBJ2-7; CDR3aa: CASSLFGTGTIEQYF; CDR3nt: TGTGCCAGCAGTTTATTCGGGACAGGGACGATCGAGCAGTACTTC
len: 16; abundance: NA; v_gene: TRBV5-8; d_gene: TRBD1; j_gene: TRBJ2-1; CDR3aa: CASSLVTGYTNNEQFF; CDR3nt: TGTGCCAGCAGCTTGGTGACAGGGTACACTAACAATGAGCAGTTCTTC
len: 16; abundance: many; v_gene: TRBV3-1; d_gene: NA; j_gene: TRBJ2-3; CDR3aa: CASSQEEGLSTDTQYF; CDR3nt: TGTGCCAGCAGCCAAGAAGAGGGACTTAGCACAGATACGCAGTATTTT
len: 10; abundance: NA; v_gene: TRBV10-1; d_gene: NA; j_gene: TRBJ1-6; CDR3aa: CASRDSPLHF; CDR3nt: TGCGCCAGCAGGGATTCACCCCTCCACTTT
len: 15; abundance: NA; v_gene: TRBV9; d_gene: NA; j_gene: TRBJ1-2; CDR3aa: CASSVEGGGFYGYTF; CDR3nt: TGTGCCAGCAGCGTAGAAGGAGGTGGGTTCTATGGCTACACCTTC